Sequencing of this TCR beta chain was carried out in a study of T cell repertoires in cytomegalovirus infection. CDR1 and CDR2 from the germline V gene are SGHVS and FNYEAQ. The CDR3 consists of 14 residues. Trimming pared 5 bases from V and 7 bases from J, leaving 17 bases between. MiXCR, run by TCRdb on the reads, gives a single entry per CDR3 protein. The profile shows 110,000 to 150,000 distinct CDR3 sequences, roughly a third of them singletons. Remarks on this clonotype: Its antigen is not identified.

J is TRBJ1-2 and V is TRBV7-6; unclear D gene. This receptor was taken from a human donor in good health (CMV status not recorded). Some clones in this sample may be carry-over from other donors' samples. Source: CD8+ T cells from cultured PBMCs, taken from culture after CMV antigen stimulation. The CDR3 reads CASSQSTEALGYTF. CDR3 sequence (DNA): TGTGCCAGCAGCCAAAGCACAGAAGCCCTTGGCTACACCTTC.